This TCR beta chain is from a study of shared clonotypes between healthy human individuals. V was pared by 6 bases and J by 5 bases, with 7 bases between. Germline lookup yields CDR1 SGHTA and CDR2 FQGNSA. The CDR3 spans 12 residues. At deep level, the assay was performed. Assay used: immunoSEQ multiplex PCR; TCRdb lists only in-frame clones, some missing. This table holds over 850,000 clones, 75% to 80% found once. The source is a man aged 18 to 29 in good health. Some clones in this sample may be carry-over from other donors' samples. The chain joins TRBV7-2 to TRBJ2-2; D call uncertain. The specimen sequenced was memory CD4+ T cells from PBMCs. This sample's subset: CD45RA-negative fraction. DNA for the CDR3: TGTGCCAGCAGGTTCGAAACCGGGGAGCTGTTTTTT. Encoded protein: CASRFETGELFF.